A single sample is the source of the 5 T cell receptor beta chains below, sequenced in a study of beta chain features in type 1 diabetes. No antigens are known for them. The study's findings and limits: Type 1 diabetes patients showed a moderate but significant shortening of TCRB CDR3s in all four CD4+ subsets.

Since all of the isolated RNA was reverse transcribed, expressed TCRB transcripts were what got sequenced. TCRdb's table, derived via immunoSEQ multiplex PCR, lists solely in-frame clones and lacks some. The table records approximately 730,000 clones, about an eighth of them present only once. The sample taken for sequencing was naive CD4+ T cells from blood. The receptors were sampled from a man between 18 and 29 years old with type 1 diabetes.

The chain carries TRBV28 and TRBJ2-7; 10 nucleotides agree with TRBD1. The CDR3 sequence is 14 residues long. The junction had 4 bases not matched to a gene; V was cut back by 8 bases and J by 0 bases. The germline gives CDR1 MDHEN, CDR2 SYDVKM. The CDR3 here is CASSRTGGSYEQYF. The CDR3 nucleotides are TGTGCCAGCTCCCGGACAGGGGGCTCCTACGAGCAGTACTTC.

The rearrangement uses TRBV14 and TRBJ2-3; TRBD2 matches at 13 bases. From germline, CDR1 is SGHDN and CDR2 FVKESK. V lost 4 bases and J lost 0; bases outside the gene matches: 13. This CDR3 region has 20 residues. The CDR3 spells CASSPSSGLAGKTSTDTQYF. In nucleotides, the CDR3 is TGTGCCAGCAGCCCTTCATCGGGACTAGCGGGGAAGACTAGCACAGATACGCAGTATTTT.

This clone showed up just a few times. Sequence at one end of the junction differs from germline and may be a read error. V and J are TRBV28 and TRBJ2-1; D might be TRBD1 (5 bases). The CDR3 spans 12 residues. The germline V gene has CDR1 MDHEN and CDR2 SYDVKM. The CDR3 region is CASSGHLNEQLF. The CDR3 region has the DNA TGTGCCAGCAGTGGACACTTAAATGAGCAGCTCTTC.

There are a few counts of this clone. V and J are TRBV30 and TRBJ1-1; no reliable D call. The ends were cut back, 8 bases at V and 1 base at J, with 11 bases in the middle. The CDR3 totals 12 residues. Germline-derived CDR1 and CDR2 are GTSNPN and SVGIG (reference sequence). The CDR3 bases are TGTGCCCAGAGGGCAGGGAACACTGAAGCTTTCTTT. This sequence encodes CAQRAGNTEAFF.

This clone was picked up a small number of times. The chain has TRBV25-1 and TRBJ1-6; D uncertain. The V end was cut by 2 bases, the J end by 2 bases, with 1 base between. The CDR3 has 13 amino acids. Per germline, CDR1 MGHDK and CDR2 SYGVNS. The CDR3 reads CASSEAYNSPLHF. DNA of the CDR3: TGTGCCAGCAGTGAAGCCTATAATTCACCCCTCCACTTT.